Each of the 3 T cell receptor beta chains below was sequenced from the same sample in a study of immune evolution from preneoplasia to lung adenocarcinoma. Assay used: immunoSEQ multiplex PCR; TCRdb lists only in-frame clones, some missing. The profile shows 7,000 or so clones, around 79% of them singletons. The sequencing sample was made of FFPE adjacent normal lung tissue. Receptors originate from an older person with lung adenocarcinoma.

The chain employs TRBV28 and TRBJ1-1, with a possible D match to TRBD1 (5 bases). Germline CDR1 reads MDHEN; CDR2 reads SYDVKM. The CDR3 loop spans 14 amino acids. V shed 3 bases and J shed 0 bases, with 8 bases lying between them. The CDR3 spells CASSFPGMNTEAFF. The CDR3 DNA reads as TGTGCCAGCAGTTTCCCAGGGATGAACACTGAAGCTTTCTTT. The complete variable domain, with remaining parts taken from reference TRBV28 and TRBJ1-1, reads DVKVTQSSRYLVKRTGEKVFLECVQDMDHENMFWYRQDPGLGLRLIYFSYDVKMKEKGDIPEGYSVSREKKERFSLILESASTNQTSMYLCASSFPGMNTEAFFGQGTRLTVV.

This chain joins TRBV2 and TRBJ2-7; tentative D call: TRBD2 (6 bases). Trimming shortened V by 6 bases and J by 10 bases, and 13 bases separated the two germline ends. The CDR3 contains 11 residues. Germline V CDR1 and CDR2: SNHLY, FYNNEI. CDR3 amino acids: CASRDGTPQYF. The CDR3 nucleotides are TGTGCCAGCAGGGACGGGACTCCTCAGTACTTC. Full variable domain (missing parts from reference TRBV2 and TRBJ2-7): EPEVTQTPSHQVTQMGQEVILRCVPISNHLYFYWYRQILGQKVEFLVSFYNNEISEKSEIFDDQFSVERPDGSNFTLKIRSTKLEDSAMYFCASRDGTPQYFGPGTRLTVT.

The CDR3 DNA reads TGTGCCAGCAACGGACAGGGGACGAGGCCCACCGGGGAGCTGTTTTTT. It yields the protein CASNGQGTRPTGELFF. This chain uses TRBV28 with TRBJ2-2, with TRBD1 matching over 9 bases. The length of the CDR3 is 16 residues. V was clipped by 7 bases and J by 4 bases; unmatched bases: 10. Germline assignment: CDR1 MDHEN and CDR2 SYDVKM.